This T cell receptor beta chain comes out of a study of blood T cell repertoires in COVID-19. Background on the study: T cells, B-cell-depleted T cells, or PBMCs provided the cDNA or gDNA that served as material.

Profiling relied on immunoSEQ multiplex PCR, and the TCRdb table lists in-frame clones only, not all of them. The table shows 200,000 to 250,000 clones, with about 87% occurring only once. This CDR3 contains 15 residues. The clonotype comes from a man younger than 40 with COVID-19, enrolled during active disease. The chain couples TRBV21-1 to TRBJ2-7; the D segment call TRBD2 is taken from the table without a DNA check. TRBV21-1 is a pseudogene. Sequencing was carried out using peripheral blood. The CDR3 nucleotides are TGTGCCAGCAGCAAAGCGGGCGGGGGGAGAGGGGAGCAGTACTTC. Encoded protein: CASSKAGGGRGEQYF.